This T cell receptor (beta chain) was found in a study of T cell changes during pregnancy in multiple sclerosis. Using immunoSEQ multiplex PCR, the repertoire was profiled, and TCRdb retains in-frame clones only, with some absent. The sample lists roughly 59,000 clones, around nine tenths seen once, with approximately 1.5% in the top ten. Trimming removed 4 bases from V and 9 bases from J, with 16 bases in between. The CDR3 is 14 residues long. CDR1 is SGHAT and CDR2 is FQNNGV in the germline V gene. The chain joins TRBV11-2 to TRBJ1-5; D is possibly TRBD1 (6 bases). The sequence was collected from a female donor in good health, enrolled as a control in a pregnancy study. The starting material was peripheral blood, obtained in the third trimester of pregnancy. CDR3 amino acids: CASSSKTGLGPQHF. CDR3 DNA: TGTGCCAGCAGCTCCAAGACAGGTCTCGGGCCCCAGCATTTT.